This T cell receptor (beta chain) was documented in a study of blood T cell repertoires in COVID-19. Study in general: The United States, Italy and Spain provided the acute and convalescent COVID-19 samples. Sample material is recorded as cDNA or gDNA derived from T cells, B-cell-depleted T cells, or PBMCs.

Authors' methods: Scientists estimated how many nucleated cells there were by amplifying reference gene primers. Libraries were prepared by immunoSEQ multiplex PCR; TCRdb keeps only in-frame clonotypes and omits some of them. V, J and clone size are taken as reported in that table, and D and trimming were inferred from the DNA itself. The sample holds about 150,000 clones, 85% to 90% seen once. Trimming took 0 bases from V and 4 from J; bases not matched to a gene: 0. The CDR3 loop spans 14 amino acids. Per germline, CDR1 SGDLS and CDR2 YYNGEE. This chain uses TRBV9 with TRBJ2-2; 7 bases agree with TRBD2. This clonotype was obtained from a woman aged 60 to 75 with active COVID-19. Sequencing used peripheral blood. The CDR3 region is CASSVGTSTGELFF. The CDR3 DNA follows: TGTGCCAGCAGCGTAGGGACTAGCACCGGGGAGCTGTTTTTT.